The entry below describes one T cell receptor beta chain. Its antigen is as yet unknown. These data come from a study of cytomegalovirus exposure and HLA in healthy donors. Study findings and constraints: The authors listed 164 TCR beta chains as cytomegalovirus-associated. Rarity characterized most TCR sequences, yet some public TCRs appeared in many donors. From TCR beta sequences, most subjects' HLA-A and HLA-B alleles were reportedly predicted accurately.

This PCR relied on a set of 60 Vbeta primers and 13 Jbeta primers. Method: immunoSEQ multiplex PCR; TCRdb's copy keeps in-frame clones and lacks some. The sample totals approximately 130,000 clones. Germline V gives CDR1 MNHNS, CDR2 SASEGT. This CDR3 is built from 13 residues. V was clipped by 6 bases and J by 7 bases; unmatched bases: 5. Among the donors, all were healthy bone marrow donors. Sequencing input: PBMCs. The TCR was taken from a woman aged 55 to 70 in good health and CMV-seronegative. The chain has TRBV6-1 and TRBJ2-2; 7 bases agree with TRBD1. CDR3 in DNA: TGTGCCAGCAGCCCACAGGGGTTCGGGGAGCTGTTTTTT. Encoded protein: CASSPQGFGELFF.